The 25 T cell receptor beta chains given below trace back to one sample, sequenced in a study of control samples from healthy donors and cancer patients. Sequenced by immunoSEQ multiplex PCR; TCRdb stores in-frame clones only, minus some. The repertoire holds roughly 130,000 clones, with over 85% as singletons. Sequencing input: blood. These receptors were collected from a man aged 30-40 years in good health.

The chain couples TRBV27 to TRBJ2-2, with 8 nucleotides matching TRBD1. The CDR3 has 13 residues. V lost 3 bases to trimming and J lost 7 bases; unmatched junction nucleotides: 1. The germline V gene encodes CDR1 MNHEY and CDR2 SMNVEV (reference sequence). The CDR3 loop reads CASSLGQVGELFF. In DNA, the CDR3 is TGTGCCAGCAGTTTGGGACAGGTCGGGGAGCTGTTTTTT.

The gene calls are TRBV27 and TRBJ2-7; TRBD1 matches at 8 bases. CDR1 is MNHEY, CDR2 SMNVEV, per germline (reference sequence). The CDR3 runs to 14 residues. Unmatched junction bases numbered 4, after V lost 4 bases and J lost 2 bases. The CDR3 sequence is CASSWTGPPYEQYF. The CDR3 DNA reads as TGTGCCAGCAGTTGGACAGGGCCCCCCTACGAGCAGTACTTC.

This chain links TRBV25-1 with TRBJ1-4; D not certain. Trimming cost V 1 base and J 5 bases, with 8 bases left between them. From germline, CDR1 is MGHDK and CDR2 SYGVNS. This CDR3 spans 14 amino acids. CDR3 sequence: CASSEWAENEKLFF. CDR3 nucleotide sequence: TGTGCCAGCAGTGAATGGGCAGAGAATGAAAAACTGTTTTTT.

The CDR3 DNA reads TGTGCCAGTCTTACTGGGGCCAACGTCCTGACTTTC. Translated, it gives CASLTGANVLTF. This chain joins TRBV19 and TRBJ2-6; unclear D gene. V shed 8 bases and J shed 2 bases, with 4 bases lying between them. Germline V gene sequence: CDR1 LNHDA, CDR2 SQIVND (reference sequence). The CDR3 has 12 residues.

The CDR3 nucleotides read TGCAGCGTTGGAGACCAGCCCCAGCATTTT. Translation: CSVGDQPQHF. The chain joins TRBV29-1 to TRBJ1-5; D is undetermined. Germline V gene sequence: CDR1 SQVTM, CDR2 ANQGSEA. The V end lost 4 bases, the J end lost 7 bases, and 5 bases lay between the germline ends. CDR3 length equals 10 residues. Using reference TRBV29-1 and TRBJ1-5 for the parts outside the CDR3, the full variable domain is SAVISQKPSRDICQRGTSLTIQCQVDSQVTMMFWYRQQPGQSLTLIATANQGSEATYESGFVIDKFPISRPNLTFSTLTVSNMSPEDSSIYLCSVGDQPQHFGDGTRLSIL.

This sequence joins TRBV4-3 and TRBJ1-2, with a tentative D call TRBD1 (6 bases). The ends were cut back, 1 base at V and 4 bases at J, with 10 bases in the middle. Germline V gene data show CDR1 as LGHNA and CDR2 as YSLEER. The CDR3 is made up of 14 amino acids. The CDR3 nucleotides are TGCGCCAGCAGCCAAGGAAAGGGGGGCTATGGCTACACCTTC. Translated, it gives CASSQGKGGYGYTF.

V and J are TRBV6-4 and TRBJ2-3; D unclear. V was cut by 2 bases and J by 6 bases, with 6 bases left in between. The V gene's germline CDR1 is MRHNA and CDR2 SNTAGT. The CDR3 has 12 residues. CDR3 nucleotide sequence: TGTGCCAGCAGTGACGACTCGGATACGCAGTATTTT. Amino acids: CASSDDSDTQYF.

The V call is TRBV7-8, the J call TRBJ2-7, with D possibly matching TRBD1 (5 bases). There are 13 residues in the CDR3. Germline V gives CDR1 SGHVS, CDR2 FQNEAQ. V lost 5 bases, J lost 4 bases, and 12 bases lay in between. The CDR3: CASSGVTGYEQYF. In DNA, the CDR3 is TGTGCCAGCAGCGGAGTAACAGGTTACGAGCAGTACTTC.

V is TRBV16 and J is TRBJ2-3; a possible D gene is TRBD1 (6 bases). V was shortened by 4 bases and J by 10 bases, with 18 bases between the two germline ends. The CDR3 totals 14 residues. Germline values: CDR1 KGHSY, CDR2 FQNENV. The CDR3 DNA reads TGTGCCAGCAGCCCGACCAACGTACAGGGACCGCAGTATTTT. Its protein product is CASSPTNVQGPQYF.

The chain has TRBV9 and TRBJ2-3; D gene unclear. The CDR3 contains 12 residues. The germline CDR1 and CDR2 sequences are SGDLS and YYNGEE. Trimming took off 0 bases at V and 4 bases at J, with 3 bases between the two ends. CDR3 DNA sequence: TGTGCCAGCAGCGTAGGTTCAGATACGCAGTATTTT. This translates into CASSVGSDTQYF.

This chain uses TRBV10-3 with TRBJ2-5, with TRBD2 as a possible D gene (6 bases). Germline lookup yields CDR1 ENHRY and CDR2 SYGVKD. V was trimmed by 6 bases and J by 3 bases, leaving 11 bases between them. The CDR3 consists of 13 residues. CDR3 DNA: TGTGCCATCAGACGGGACTTAGAAGAGACCCAGTACTTC. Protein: CAIRRDLEETQYF.

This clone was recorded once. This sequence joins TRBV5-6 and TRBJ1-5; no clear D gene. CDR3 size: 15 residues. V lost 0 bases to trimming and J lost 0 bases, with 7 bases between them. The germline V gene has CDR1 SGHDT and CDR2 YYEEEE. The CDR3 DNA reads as TGTGCCAGCAGCTTGGGGTTCTATAGCAATCAGCCCCAGCATTTT. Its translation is CASSLGFYSNQPQHF.

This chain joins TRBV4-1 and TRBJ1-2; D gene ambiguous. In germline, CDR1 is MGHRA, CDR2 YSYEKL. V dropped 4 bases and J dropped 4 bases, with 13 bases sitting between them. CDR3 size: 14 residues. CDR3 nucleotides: TGCGCCAGCAGCCGACCCGACCCCCCCTATGGCTACACCTTC. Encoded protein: CASSRPDPPYGYTF.

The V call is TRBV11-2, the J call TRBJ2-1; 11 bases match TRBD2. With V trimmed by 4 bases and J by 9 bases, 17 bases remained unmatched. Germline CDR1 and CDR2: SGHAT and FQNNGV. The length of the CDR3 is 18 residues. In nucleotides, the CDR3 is TGTGCCAGCAGCTCCGACCGACTAGCGGGGCTCTCTCGGGCTGAGCAGTTCTTC. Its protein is CASSSDRLAGLSRAEQFF.

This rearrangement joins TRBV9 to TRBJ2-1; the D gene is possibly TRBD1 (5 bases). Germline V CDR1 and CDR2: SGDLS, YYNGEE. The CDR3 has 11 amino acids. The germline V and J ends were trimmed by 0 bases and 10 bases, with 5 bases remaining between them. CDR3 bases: TGTGCCAGCAGCGTAGGGACAGAGCAGTTCTTC. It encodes CASSVGTEQFF.

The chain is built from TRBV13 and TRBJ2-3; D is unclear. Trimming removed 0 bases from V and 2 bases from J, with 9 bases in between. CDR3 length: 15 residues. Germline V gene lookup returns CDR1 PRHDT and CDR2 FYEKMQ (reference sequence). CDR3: CASSLGGYTTDTQYF. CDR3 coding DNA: TGTGCCAGCAGCTTAGGGGGCTATACCACAGATACGCAGTATTTT.

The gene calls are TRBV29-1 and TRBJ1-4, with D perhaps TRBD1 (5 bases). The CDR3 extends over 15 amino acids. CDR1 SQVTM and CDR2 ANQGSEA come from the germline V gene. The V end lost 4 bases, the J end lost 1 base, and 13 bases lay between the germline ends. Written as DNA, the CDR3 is TGCAGCGTTGCGGGGGAAGGTAGAACTAATGAAAAACTGTTTTTT. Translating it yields CSVAGEGRTNEKLFF.

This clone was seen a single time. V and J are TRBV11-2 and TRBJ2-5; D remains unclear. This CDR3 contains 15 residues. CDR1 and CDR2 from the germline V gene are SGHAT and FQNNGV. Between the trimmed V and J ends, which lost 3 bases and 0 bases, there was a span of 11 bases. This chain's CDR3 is CASSFGPTYQETQYF. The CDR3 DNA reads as TGTGCCAGCAGCTTCGGGCCAACGTACCAAGAGACCCAGTACTTC.

The CDR3 DNA reads as TGTGCCAGCAGCCAAGAAGGAATGCGGGGGGCGGCAGATACGCAGTATTTT. Protein product: CASSQEGMRGAADTQYF. The chain employs TRBV3-1 (or the pseudogene TRBV3-2) and TRBJ2-3; the match to TRBD2 covers 8 bases. Germline V gene data show CDR1 as LGHDT and CDR2 as YNNKEL (reference sequence). The CDR3 is made up of 17 amino acids. The V gene end was trimmed by 0 bases and the J gene end by 4 bases; junction bases not matched to a gene: 9.

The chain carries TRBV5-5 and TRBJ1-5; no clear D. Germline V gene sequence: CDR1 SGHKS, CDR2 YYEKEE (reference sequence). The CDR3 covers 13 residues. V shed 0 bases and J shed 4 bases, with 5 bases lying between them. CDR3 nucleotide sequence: TGTGCCAGCAGCTTGGGAAGGAATCAGCCCCAGCATTTT. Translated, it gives CASSLGRNQPQHF.

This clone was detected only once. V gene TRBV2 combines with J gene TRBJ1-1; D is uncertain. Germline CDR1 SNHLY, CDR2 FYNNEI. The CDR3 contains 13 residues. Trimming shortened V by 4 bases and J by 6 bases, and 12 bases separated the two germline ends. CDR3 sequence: CASSAGSRAEAFF. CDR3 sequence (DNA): TGTGCCAGCAGTGCAGGAAGTAGGGCTGAAGCTTTCTTT.

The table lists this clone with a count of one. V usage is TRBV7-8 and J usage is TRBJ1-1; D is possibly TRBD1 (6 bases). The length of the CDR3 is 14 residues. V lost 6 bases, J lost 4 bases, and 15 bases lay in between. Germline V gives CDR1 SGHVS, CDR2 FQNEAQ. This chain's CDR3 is CASSPGGPSTEAFF. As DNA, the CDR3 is TGTGCCAGCAGTCCCGGGGGGCCTAGCACTGAAGCTTTCTTT.

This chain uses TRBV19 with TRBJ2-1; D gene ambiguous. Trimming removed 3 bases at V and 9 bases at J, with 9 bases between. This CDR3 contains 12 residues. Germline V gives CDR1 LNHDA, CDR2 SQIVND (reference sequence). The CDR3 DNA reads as TGTGCCAGTAGTATGGCTGGTGGTGAGCAGTTCTTC. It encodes CASSMAGGEQFF.

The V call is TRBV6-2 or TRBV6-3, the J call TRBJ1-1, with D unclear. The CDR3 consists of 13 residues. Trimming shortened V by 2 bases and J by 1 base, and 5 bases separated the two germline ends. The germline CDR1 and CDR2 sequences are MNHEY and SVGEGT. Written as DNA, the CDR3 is TGTGCCAGCAGTTACGATTGGAACACTGAAGCTTTCTTT. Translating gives CASSYDWNTEAFF.

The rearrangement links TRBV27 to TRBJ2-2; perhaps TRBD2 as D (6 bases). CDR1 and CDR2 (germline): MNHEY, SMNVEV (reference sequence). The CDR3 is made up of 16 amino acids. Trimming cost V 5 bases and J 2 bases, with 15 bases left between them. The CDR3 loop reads CASSLRDSVNTGELFF. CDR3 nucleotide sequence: TGTGCCAGCAGTCTCCGGGACTCGGTCAACACCGGGGAGCTGTTTTTT.